The 10 T cell receptor beta chains below all came from one sample that was sequenced in a study of cytomegalovirus exposure and HLA in healthy donors. Profiled with immunoSEQ multiplex PCR; TCRdb holds only in-frame clones, not every one. The sample holds about 73,000 clones, about 93% seen once. The sequenced sample was PBMCs. These receptors were taken from a woman between 18 and 29 years old in good health and CMV-seropositive.

V usage is TRBV6-6 and J usage is TRBJ2-3; no clear D. The ends were cut back, 7 bases at V and 3 bases at J, with 8 bases in the middle. In germline, CDR1 is MNHNY, CDR2 SVGAGI (reference sequence). The CDR3 runs 12 residues. The CDR3: CASNSPTDTQYF. CDR3 coding DNA: TGTGCCAGCAATAGTCCGACAGATACGCAGTATTTT.

This chain connects TRBV6-6 to TRBJ2-3; the match to TRBD2 covers 13 bases. Unmatched junction bases numbered 0, after V lost 2 bases and J lost 1 base. The length of the CDR3 is 16 residues. Germline-derived CDR1 and CDR2 are MNHNY and SVGAGI (reference sequence). The CDR3 reads CASSYGLAGGTDTQYF. The CDR3 DNA follows: TGTGCCAGCAGTTACGGACTAGCGGGAGGCACAGATACGCAGTATTTT.

This chain uses TRBV2 with TRBJ2-3; the match to TRBD1 covers 7 bases. Germline V gene data show CDR1 as SNHLY and CDR2 as FYNNEI. The CDR3 is 15 amino acids. J lost 7 bases, V lost 5 bases, and 12 bases had no gene match. For the CDR3, the DNA is TGTGCCAGCAGTTCGAGCGACAGGGCAGTAAATACGCAGTATTTT. Translation: CASSSSDRAVNTQYF.

This clone showed up just once. J is TRBJ1-2 and V is TRBV15; 9 bases are a match to TRBD1. V shed 6 bases, J shed 6 bases, and the junction held 8 bases outside the gene matches. Germline V gene data show CDR1 as LNHNV and CDR2 as YYDKDF (reference sequence). This CDR3 spans 14 amino acids. In nucleotides, the CDR3 is TGTGCCACCAGGGTCCCAGGGACAGGGAATGGCTACACCTTC. Its protein is CATRVPGTGNGYTF.

In this sample, this clone turned up once. The genes are TRBV28 and TRBJ1-1, with TRBD1 matching 8 bases. The CDR3 totals 15 residues. The germline CDR1 and CDR2 sequences are MDHEN and SYDVKM. V lost 6 bases, J lost 11 bases, and 17 bases stayed unmatched. In DNA form, the CDR3 reads TGTGCCAGCAGCGACGGAGGACAGGGACATTTGGGCGCTTTCTTT. Its translation: CASSDGGQGHLGAFF.

The genes are TRBV28 and TRBJ2-7; D possibly corresponds to TRBD2 (6 bases). Germline assignment: CDR1 MDHEN and CDR2 SYDVKM. The V end lost 1 base, the J end lost 0 bases, and 28 bases lay between the germline ends. The CDR3 covers 21 residues. For the CDR3, the DNA is TGTGCCAGCAGTTTATCGAGGGAGTCCCTACGGAGGGACCAACGCTCCTACGAGCAGTACTTC. Its translation is CASSLSRESLRRDQRSYEQYF.

The chain uses TRBV7-2 and TRBJ2-3, with 13 bases lining up with TRBD2. The CDR3 sequence is 16 residues long. Looked up from germline, CDR1 is SGHTA and CDR2 is FQGNSA. Trimming at V came to 4 bases and at J to 4 bases, leaving 5 bases not matched to a gene. The CDR3 nucleotides are TGTGCCAGCAGCTCACTAGCGGGAGGGATCGCAGATACGCAGTATTTT. Translated, it gives CASSSLAGGIADTQYF.

This chain's CDR3 is CASSRGGDAGEQYF. Written as DNA, the CDR3 is TGTGCCAGCAGCCGGGGAGGAGATGCGGGCGAGCAGTACTTC. The V and J genes are TRBV5-6 and TRBJ2-7; D is perhaps TRBD2 (6 bases). V was clipped by 4 bases and J by 6 bases, with 17 bases between them. The CDR3 extends over 14 amino acids. CDR1 and CDR2 (germline): SGHDT, YYEEEE. The whole variable domain, remainder taken from reference TRBV5-6 and TRBJ2-7, is DAGVTQSPTHLIKTRGQQVTLRCSPKSGHDTVSWYQQALGQGPQFIFQYYEEEERQRGNFPDRFSGHQFPNYSSELNVNALLLGDSALYLCASSRGGDAGEQYFGPGTRLTVT.

The rearrangement uses TRBV5-6 and TRBJ1-3, with 7 bases matching TRBD1. V lost 4 bases, J lost 4 bases, and 8 bases stayed unmatched. Germline-derived CDR1 and CDR2 are SGHDT and YYEEEE. This CDR3 spans 15 amino acids. CDR3 coding DNA: TGTGCCAGCAGCGGAACAGGGGAGGCCGGAAACACCATATATTTT. It yields the protein CASSGTGEAGNTIYF.

This clone showed up just once. The V and J genes are TRBV27 and TRBJ1-1; 9 bases are a match to TRBD1. Germline values: CDR1 MNHEY, CDR2 SMNVEV (reference sequence). V shed 5 bases, J shed 6 bases, and the junction held 13 bases outside the gene matches. The CDR3 is 16 residues long. CDR3 amino acids: CASSPYPGQGSPEAFF. The CDR3 DNA is TGTGCCAGCAGTCCCTACCCGGGACAGGGCTCCCCTGAAGCTTTCTTT.